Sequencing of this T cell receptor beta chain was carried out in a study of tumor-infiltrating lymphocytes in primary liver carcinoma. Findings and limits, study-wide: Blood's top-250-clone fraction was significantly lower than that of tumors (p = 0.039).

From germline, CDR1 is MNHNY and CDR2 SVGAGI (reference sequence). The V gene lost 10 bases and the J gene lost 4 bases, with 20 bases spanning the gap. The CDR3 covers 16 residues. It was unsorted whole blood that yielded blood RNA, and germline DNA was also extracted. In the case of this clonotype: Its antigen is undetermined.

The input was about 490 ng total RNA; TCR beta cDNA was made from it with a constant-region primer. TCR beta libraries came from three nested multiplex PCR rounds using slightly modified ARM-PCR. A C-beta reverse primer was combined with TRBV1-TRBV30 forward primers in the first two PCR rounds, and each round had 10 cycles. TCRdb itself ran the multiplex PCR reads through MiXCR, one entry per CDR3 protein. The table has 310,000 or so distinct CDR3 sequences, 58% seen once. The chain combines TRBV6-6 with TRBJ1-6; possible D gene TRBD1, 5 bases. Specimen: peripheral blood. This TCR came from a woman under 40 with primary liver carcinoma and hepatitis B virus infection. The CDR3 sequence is CANSQSVGTYNSPLHF. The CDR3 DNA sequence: TGTGCCAACAGCCAATCGGTGGGGACTTATAATTCACCCCTCCACTTT.